This is a list of T cell receptor beta chains from one sample in a study of glioma-infiltrating T cells. A single record per CDR3 protein comes from TCRdb applying MiXCR to the multiplex PCR reads. The table shows roughly 100,000 distinct CDR3 sequences, with about 30% occurring only once. What was sequenced was glioma tissue, nonneoplastic brain tissue, or PBMCs (not recorded which). These receptors were taken from a human donor with low-grade glioma or glioblastoma, undergoing nonglioma brain surgery, or in good health (not recorded which). Both conserved end residues are part of each CDR3. D genes are given only for firm matches. Clone size appears in some rows only: once, few, many, or a class for an expanded clone.

TRBJ1-6 | 16 | many | TRBV6-6 | NA | CASSYQTTGLLSPLHF | TGTGCCAGCAGTTACCAAACTACAGGGCTACTTTCACCCCTCCACTTT
TRBJ1-2 | 12 | many | TRBV15 | NA | CATSRETYGYTF | TGTGCCACCAGCAGAGAAACCTATGGCTACACCTTC
TRBJ1-1 | 13 | many | TRBV10-3 | NA | CAIGASLNTEAFF | TGTGCCATCGGGGCCTCATTGAACACTGAAGCTTTCTTT
TRBJ2-7 | 14 | NA | TRBV2 | TRBD1 | CASRPGQAAYEQYF | TGTGCCAGCAGACCGGGACAGGCAGCCTACGAGCAGTACTTC
TRBJ2-3 | 17 | many | TRBV10-3 | NA | CAISESTGGGHADTQYF | TGTGCCATCAGTGAGTCGACAGGAGGGGGCCACGCAGATACGCAGTATTTT
TRBJ2-7 | 15 | NA | TRBV6-1 | NA | CASSKKREEVYEQYF | TGTGCCAGCTCCAAAAAGAGGGAGGAGGTCTACGAGCAGTACTTC
TRBJ2-5 | 16 | many | TRBV6-2/TRBV6-3 | NA | CASSYSDGGPQETQYF | TGTGCCAGCAGTTACTCGGACGGGGGGCCTCAAGAGACCCAGTACTTC
TRBJ2-7 | 14 | NA | TRBV7-9 | NA | CASSLNLQGNEQYF | TGTGCCAGCAGCTTAAACCTACAGGGTAACGAGCAGTACTTC
TRBJ2-2 | 13 | few | TRBV12-3/TRBV12-4 | NA | CASSFRQSGELFF | TGTGCCAGCAGTTTTAGACAGTCCGGGGAGCTGTTTTTT
TRBJ1-5 | 15 | many | TRBV6-1 | NA | CATSKRAAINQPQHF | TGTGCCACAAGCAAAAGGGCAGCGATCAATCAGCCCCAGCATTTT
TRBJ1-1 | 13 | few | TRBV3-1 | TRBD1 | CASSHKQGAGAFF | TGTGCCAGCAGCCACAAACAGGGGGCGGGGGCTTTCTTT
TRBJ2-3 | 15 | many | TRBV18 | TRBD1 | CASSRDRGGTDTQYF | TGTGCCAGCTCACGAGACAGGGGGGGCACAGATACGCAGTATTTT
TRBJ2-7 | 12 | many | TRBV14 | TRBD1 | CASSRQGYEQYF | TGTGCCAGCAGCCGACAGGGGTACGAGCAGTACTTC
TRBJ2-3 | 15 | many | TRBV20-1 | TRBD2 | CSAREGGGSTDTQYF | TGCAGTGCTAGAGAGGGCGGGGGGTCCACAGATACGCAGTATTTT
TRBJ1-2 | 12 | NA | TRBV7-9 | NA | CASSSGPYGYTF | TGTGCCAGCAGCTCCGGGCCCTATGGCTACACCTTC
TRBJ2-3 | 13 | many | TRBV4-2 | NA | CASSQSFGDTQYF | TGTGCCAGCAGCCAATCGTTCGGAGATACGCAGTATTTT
TRBJ1-2 | 15 | many | TRBV28 | NA | CASSRDGIGLFGYTF | TGTGCCAGCAGTCGGGACGGCATAGGACTGTTTGGCTACACCTTC
TRBJ2-1 | 13 | NA | TRBV18 | TRBD1 | CASSPGQGAEQFF | TGTGCCAGCTCACCGGGACAGGGGGCTGAGCAGTTCTTC
TRBJ2-7 | 16 | NA | TRBV13 | NA | CASSSRGGWVSYEQYF | TGTGCCAGCAGCTCCCGTGGGGGGTGGGTCTCCTACGAGCAGTACTTC
TRBJ2-1 | 13 | NA | TRBV19 | NA | CASSVRSEYEQFF | TGTGCCAGTAGTGTCAGATCTGAGTATGAGCAGTTCTTC
TRBJ2-7 | 15 | many | TRBV7-9 | TRBD1 | CASTPPGTGIYEQYF | TGTGCCAGCACACCTCCCGGGACAGGCATATACGAGCAGTACTTC
TRBJ2-1 | 14 | many | TRBV20-1 | TRBD2 | CSASRNSGGYEQFF | TGCAGTGCTAGTAGGAATAGCGGGGGCTATGAGCAGTTCTTC
TRBJ2-2 | 13 | many | TRBV6-1 | NA | CASSPQGTGELFF | TGTGCCAGCAGTCCACAGGGAACCGGGGAGCTGTTTTTT
TRBJ2-6 | 14 | many | TRBV6-1 | NA | CASSRGAGANVLTF | TGTGCCAGCAGCCGGGGGGCCGGGGCCAACGTCCTGACTTTC
TRBJ2-7 | 15 | NA | TRBV19 | NA | CASRWRGTVRDERYF | TGTGCCAGTAGATGGAGGGGGACCGTTCGGGACGAGCGGTACTTC
TRBJ2-1 | 14 | many | TRBV4-1 | NA | CASSQVPLFNEQFF | TGCGCCAGCAGCCAAGTACCCCTATTTAATGAGCAGTTCTTC
TRBJ1-5 | 18 | NA | TRBV18 | TRBD1 | CASSRQGFGPTTSQPQHF | TGTGCCAGCTCCCGACAGGGCTTTGGCCCAACAACAAGTCAGCCCCAGCATTTT
TRBJ2-7 | 14 | few | TRBV4-1 | NA | CASSHQSWGNEQYF | TGCGCCAGCAGCCACCAGTCCTGGGGGAACGAGCAGTACTTC
TRBJ2-1 | 15 | few | TRBV5-4 | NA | CASSLMRGSYNEQFF | TGTGCCAGCAGCTTGATGAGGGGGTCCTACAATGAGCAGTTCTTC
TRBJ1-5 | 13 | NA | TRBV28 | TRBD1 | CASSTGANQPQHF | TGTGCCAGCAGTACAGGGGCTAATCAGCCCCAGCATTTT
TRBJ2-5 | 14 | many | TRBV2 | NA | CASSEYGNQETQYF | TGTGCCAGCAGTGAATACGGGAACCAAGAGACCCAGTACTTC
TRBJ1-5 | 15 | few | TRBV3-1 | NA | CASSQQGSSNQPQHF | TGTGCCAGCAGCCAACAGGGGTCTAGCAATCAGCCCCAGCATTTT
TRBJ1-2 | 14 | many | TRBV12-3/TRBV12-4 | NA | CASSPPGGHYGYTF | TGTGCCAGCAGTCCCCCGGGCGGCCACTATGGCTACACCTTC
TRBJ2-1 | 17 | NA | TRBV28 | NA | CASSLALTGEGDNEQFF | TGTGCCAGCAGCTTAGCGCTTACGGGGGAGGGGGACAATGAGCAGTTCTTC
TRBJ1-5 | 14 | NA | TRBV6-2/TRBV6-3 | NA | CAISAARKNQPQHF | TGTGCCATCAGTGCTGCACGTAAGAATCAGCCCCAGCATTTT